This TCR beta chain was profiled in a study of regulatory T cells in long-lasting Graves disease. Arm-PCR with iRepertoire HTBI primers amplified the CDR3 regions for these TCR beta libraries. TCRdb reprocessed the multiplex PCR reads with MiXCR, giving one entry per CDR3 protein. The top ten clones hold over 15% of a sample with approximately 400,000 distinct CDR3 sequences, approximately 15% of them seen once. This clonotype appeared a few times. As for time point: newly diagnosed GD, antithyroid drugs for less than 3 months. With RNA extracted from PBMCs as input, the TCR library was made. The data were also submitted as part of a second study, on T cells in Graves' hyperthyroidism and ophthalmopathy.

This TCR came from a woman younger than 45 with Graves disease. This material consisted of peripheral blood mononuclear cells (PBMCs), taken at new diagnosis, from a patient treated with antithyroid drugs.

The CDR3 loop is CASSDGREQYF. The CDR3 DNA reads TGCGCCAGCAGTGATGGGAGAGAGCAGTACTTC. The chain combines TRBV10-2 with TRBJ2-7; tentatively, D is TRBD2 (5 bases). The V gene's germline CDR1 is WSHSY and CDR2 SAAADI. The CDR3 is 11 amino acids. Trimming left V 3 bases short and J 7 bases short, with 7 bases between.